The 2 T cell receptor beta chains reported below all come from one sample, sequenced in a study of regulatory T cells in long-lasting Graves disease. Arm-PCR of CDR3 regions and iRepertoire HTBI primers were used to build TCR beta libraries. MiXCR, run by TCRdb on the multiplex PCR reads, gives a single entry per CDR3 protein. The sample has about 440,000 distinct CDR3 sequences, 16% seen once. Time point indicated: newly diagnosed GD, antithyroid drugs for less than 3 months. Preparation of the TCR library used RNA extracted from PBMCs. The data also belong to a second study, concerning T cells in Graves' hyperthyroidism and ophthalmopathy.

The source was peripheral blood mononuclear cells (PBMCs), collected at new diagnosis, from a patient treated with antithyroid drugs. Receptors were obtained from a woman under 30 with Graves disease.

This clonotype has a single count. The chain links TRBV10-3 to TRBJ2-2, with TRBD1 as a possible D gene (6 bases). The CDR3 totals 14 residues. V shed 5 bases and J shed 1 base, with 8 bases lying between them. Germline V CDR1 and CDR2: ENHRY, SYGVKD. The chain's CDR3 is CAISPGQNTGELFF. The CDR3, as DNA: TGTGCCATCAGTCCGGGACAGAACACCGGGGAGCTGTTTTTT.

This clonotype was observed once. DNA for the CDR3: TGTGCTAGTGGTTTGACCCTGGACACCGGGGAGCTGTTTTTT. Translation gives CASGLTLDTGELFF. The genes are TRBV12-5 and TRBJ2-2; D ambiguous. Germline loops: CDR1 LGHNT, CDR2 FRNRAP. This CDR3 region has 14 residues. V was clipped by 2 bases and J by 3 bases, with 7 bases between them.